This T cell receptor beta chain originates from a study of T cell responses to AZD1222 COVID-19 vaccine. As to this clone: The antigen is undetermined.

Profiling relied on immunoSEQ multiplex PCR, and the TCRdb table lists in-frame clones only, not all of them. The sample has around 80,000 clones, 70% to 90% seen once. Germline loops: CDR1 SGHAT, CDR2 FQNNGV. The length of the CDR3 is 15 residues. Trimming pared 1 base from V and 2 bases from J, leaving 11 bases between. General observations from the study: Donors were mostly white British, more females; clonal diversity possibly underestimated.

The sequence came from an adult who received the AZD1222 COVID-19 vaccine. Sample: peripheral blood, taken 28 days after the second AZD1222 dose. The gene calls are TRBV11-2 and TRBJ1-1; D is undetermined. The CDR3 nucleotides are TGTGCCAGCAGCTTAGTAGGCCAGGCCAACACTGAAGCTTTCTTT. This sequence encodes CASSLVGQANTEAFF.